Following are 9 T cell receptor beta chains from one sample sequenced in a study of T cells expressing NK-cell markers. After re-calling the 5' RACE reads, TCRdb lists one entry per CDR3 protein, DNA absent. The specimen's table records 300,000 or so distinct CDR3 sequences. Sequenced material: blood T cells: a sorted CD56 or NKG2C T cell subset, CD4+ or CD8+ T cells, or bulk PBMC T cells (not recorded which). Every receptor here comes from a woman aged 18-70 years in good health.

The rearrangement links TRBV12-3 or TRBV12-4 to TRBJ2-1; TCRdb lists TRBD2, though no DNA is available to test this call. The CDR3 has 17 residues. CDR3 sequence reads: CASSRRFGLAGVNEQFF.

The genes are TRBV5-1 and TRBJ2-1. Germline V CDR1 and CDR2: SGHRS, YFSETQ. CDR3 length equals 13 residues. The CDR3 sequence: CASSLRWDHEQFF.

The chain employs TRBV7-9 and TRBJ2-1; the D call of TRBD1 rests on TCRdb alone, since no DNA is present to check it. CDR1 SEHNR and CDR2 FQNEAQ come from the germline V gene (reference sequence). CDR3 length: 16 amino acids. CDR3 in amino acids: CASSSPPGFSYNEQFF.

The chain joins TRBV20-1 to TRBJ2-7. The CDR3 consists of 13 residues. Germline V CDR1 and CDR2: DFQATT, SNEGSKA (reference sequence). The CDR3 is CSARLRYSYEQYF.

The chain carries TRBV28 and TRBJ2-2; TCRdb proposes TRBD2, but this gene call is untestable without DNA. CDR1 and CDR2 from the germline V gene are MDHEN and SYDVKM. CDR3 size: 19 residues. CDR3 loop: CASSLFSGRAKTNTGELFF.

The CDR3 spells CASSPSGGTIYNEQFF. The J gene is TRBJ2-1, the V gene TRBV5-1; as DNA is missing, the TRBD1 call by TCRdb cannot be tested. The CDR3 loop spans 16 amino acids. CDR1 and CDR2 (germline): SGHRS, YFSETQ.

The chain couples TRBV20-1 to TRBJ1-5. Germline lookup yields CDR1 DFQATT and CDR2 SNEGSKA (reference sequence). This CDR3 region has 13 residues. CDR3 in amino acids: CSAITEWDQPQHF.

This rearrangement joins TRBV7-2 to TRBJ2-3. The CDR3 runs to 13 residues. Germline CDR1 and CDR2: SGHTA and FQGNSA. The CDR3 spells CATTAEPTDTQYF.

V and J are TRBV7-2 and TRBJ2-6. Germline-derived CDR1 and CDR2 are SGHTA and FQGNSA. This CDR3 has 16 residues. CDR3 sequence: CASSFFSPSGANVLTF.